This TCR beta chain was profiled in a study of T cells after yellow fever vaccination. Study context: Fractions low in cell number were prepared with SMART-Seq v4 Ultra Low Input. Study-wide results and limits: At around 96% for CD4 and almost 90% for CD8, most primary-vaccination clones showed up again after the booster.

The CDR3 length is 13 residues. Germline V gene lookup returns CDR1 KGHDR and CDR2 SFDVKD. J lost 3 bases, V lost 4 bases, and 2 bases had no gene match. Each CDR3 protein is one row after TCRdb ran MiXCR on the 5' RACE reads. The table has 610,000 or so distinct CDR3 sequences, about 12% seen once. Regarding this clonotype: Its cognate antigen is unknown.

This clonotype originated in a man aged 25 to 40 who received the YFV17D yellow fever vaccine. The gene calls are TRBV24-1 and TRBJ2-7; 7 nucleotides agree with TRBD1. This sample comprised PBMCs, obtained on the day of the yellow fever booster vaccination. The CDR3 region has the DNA TGTGCCACCAGTGACCACAGGGGCTACGAGCAGTACTTC. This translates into CATSDHRGYEQYF.